Sequencing of this T cell receptor (beta chain) was carried out in a study of control samples from healthy donors and cancer patients. Trimming took off 2 bases at V and 2 bases at J, with 17 bases between the two ends. The germline V gene encodes CDR1 SGHRS and CDR2 YFSETQ. The CDR3 contains 17 residues. Here immunoSEQ multiplex PCR was the method, and the copy in TCRdb shows in-frame clones only, minus some. The sample records approximately 97,000 clones, around four fifths being singletons. Sequencing was carried out using blood. The sequence came from a young man in good health. The chain employs TRBV5-1 and TRBJ2-1; D unclear. CDR3: CASSFFRPNLTYNEQFF. Written as DNA, the CDR3 is TGCGCCAGCAGCTTCTTTCGGCCAAATCTGACCTACAATGAGCAGTTCTTC. Complete variable domain (other parts from reference TRBV5-1 and TRBJ2-1): KAGVTQTPRYLIKTRGQQVTLSCSPISGHRSVSWYQQTPGQGLQFLFEYFSETQRNKGNFPGRFSGRQFSNSRSEMNVSTLELGDSALYLCASSFFRPNLTYNEQFFGPGTRLTVL.